Below, one T cell receptor (beta chain) is given with its context. Its antigen is as yet unknown. TCRdb reanalysed the reads using MiXCR and keeps one entry per CDR3 protein. The profile shows approximately 73,000 distinct CDR3 sequences, about 37% of them singletons. The data are from a study of T cell repertoires in cytomegalovirus infection. Study overall: The authors relied on CMV epitopes, both recently identified HLA-C-restricted and well-studied HLA-B-restricted. Public TCR beta signatures were indicative of both CMV infection and a matching HLA type.

Findings and limits, study-wide: Totalled public TCR beta family frequency picked out people who carried CMV plus the relevant HLA. Dominant in the ex vivo response were TCR beta clonotypes restricted by HLA-C and specific for CMV.

Germline CDR1 is SGHTA and CDR2 is FQGNSA. Trimming took 2 bases from V and 6 from J; bases not matched to a gene: 11. This CDR3 region has 18 residues. The rearrangement uses TRBV7-2 and TRBJ2-3; TRBD2 agrees at 13 bases. The source is a human donor in good health (CMV status not recorded). Some clones in this sample may be carry-over from other donors' samples. The sample consisted of CD8+ T cells from cultured PBMCs, taken from culture after CMV antigen stimulation. The CDR3 DNA is TGTGCCAGCAGCTTATTTGGCACTAGCGGGGGGGCGGAGGATACGCAGTATTTT. This encodes CASSLFGTSGGAEDTQYF.